This is a list of T cell receptor beta chains from one sample in a study of T cell repertoires in cytomegalovirus infection. TCRdb itself ran the reads through MiXCR, one entry per CDR3 protein. The table has 340,000 or so distinct CDR3 sequences, approximately 25% seen once; the top ten hold about 14%. No antigen has been assigned to these receptors. The sample in question was cultured PBMCs, obtained from culture after CMV antigen stimulation. Receptors originate from a human donor in good health (CMV status not recorded). Some clones in this sample may be carry-over from other donors' samples. CDR3s include the opening cysteine and the closing phenylalanine or tryptophan. D genes are given only for firm matches. Expanded clones get a size class; other rows say once, few or many, or leave the size out.

cdr3_nt,cdr3_aa,d_call,v_call,clone_size,j_call
TGTGCCAGCAGACAAAGGGACTCCCGGTGGTACAATGAGCAGTTCTTC,CASRQRDSRWYNEQFF,.,TRBV7-9,.,TRBJ2-1
TGCAGTGCCACCCCAGCGGGAGATGCAGATACGCAGTATTTT,CSATPAGDADTQYF,TRBD2,TRBV20-1,many,TRBJ2-3
TGTGCCAGCAGTACCACAGGGGGCTATGGCTACACCTTC,CASSTTGGYGYTF,TRBD1,TRBV12-3/TRBV12-4,few,TRBJ1-2
TGTGCCAGCAGCTTAGGCGGAGTAAATTCACCCCTCCACTTT,CASSLGGVNSPLHF,.,TRBV7-6,.,TRBJ1-6
TGTGCCAGCAGCGCCCGGACGGCTCCGTCCTACGAGCAGTACTTC,CASSARTAPSYEQYF,.,TRBV7-9,few,TRBJ2-7
TGTGCCAGTACTAGCACAGATACGCAGTATTTT,CASTSTDTQYF,.,TRBV12-3/TRBV12-4,many,TRBJ2-3
TGTGCCAGCAGTTACTCGAAGTTAAGCGGGACGGTTCTCTCTGGGGCCAACGTCCTGACTTTC,CASSYSKLSGTVLSGANVLTF,TRBD2,TRBV6-2/TRBV6-3,few,TRBJ2-6
TGTGCCAGCAGTTACGCGTCTACCTACGAGCAGTACTTC,CASSYASTYEQYF,.,TRBV6-2/TRBV6-3,.,TRBJ2-7
TGTGCCAGCAGTTTAGCGGAGGTTTCCTATAATGAGCAGTTCTTC,CASSLAEVSYNEQFF,.,TRBV12-3/TRBV12-4,.,TRBJ2-1
TGTGCCAGCAGCTTAGTTGTCATAGCTAGCGGACACAATGAGCAGTTCTTC,CASSLVVIASGHNEQFF,TRBD2,TRBV7-6,.,TRBJ2-1
TGTGCCAGCAGCTCGAATTACGGAGCTTTCTTT,CASSSNYGAFF,.,TRBV11-2,few,TRBJ1-1